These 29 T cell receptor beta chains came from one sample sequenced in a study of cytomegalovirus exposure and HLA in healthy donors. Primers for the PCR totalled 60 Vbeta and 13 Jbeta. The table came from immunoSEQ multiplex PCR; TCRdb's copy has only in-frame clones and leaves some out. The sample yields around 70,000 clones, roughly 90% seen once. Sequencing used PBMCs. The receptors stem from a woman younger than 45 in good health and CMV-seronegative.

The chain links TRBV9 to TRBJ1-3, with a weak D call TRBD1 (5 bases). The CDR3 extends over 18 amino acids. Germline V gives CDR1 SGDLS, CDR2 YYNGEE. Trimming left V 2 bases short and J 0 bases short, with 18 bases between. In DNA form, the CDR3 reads TGTGCCAGCAGCGTCGATACCGGGACTCAGAGCTCTGGAAACACCATATATTTT. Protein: CASSVDTGTQSSGNTIYF.

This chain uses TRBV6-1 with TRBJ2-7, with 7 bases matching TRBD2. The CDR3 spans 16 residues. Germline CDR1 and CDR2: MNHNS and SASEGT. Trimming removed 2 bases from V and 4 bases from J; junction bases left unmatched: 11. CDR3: CASSEQGGSGWYEQYF. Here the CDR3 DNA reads TGTGCCAGCAGTGAACAGGGCGGGAGTGGATGGTACGAGCAGTACTTC.

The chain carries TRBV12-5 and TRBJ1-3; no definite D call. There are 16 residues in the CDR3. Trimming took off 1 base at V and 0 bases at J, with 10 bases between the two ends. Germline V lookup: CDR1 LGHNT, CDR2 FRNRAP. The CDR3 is CASGLGQPRSGNTIYF. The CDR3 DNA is TGTGCTAGTGGTTTGGGACAACCTCGCTCTGGAAACACCATATATTTT.

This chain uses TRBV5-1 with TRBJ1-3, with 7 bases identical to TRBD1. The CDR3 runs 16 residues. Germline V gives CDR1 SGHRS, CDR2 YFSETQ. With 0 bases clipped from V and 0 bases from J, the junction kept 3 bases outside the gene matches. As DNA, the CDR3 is TGCGCCAGCAGCTTGGCCCCAGGGGGCTCTGGAAACACCATATATTTT. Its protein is CASSLAPGGSGNTIYF. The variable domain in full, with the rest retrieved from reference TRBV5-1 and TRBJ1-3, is KAGVTQTPRYLIKTRGQQVTLSCSPISGHRSVSWYQQTPGQGLQFLFEYFSETQRNKGNFPGRFSGRQFSNSRSEMNVSTLELGDSALYLCASSLAPGGSGNTIYFGEGSWLTVV.

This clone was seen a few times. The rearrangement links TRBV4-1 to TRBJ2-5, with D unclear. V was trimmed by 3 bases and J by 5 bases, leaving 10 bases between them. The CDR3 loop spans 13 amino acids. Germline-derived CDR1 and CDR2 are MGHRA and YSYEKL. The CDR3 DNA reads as TGCGCCAGCAGCCACCTCGGGTGGGAGACCCAGTACTTC. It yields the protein CASSHLGWETQYF.

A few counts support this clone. The DNA of the CDR3 is TGCGCCAGCAGCTTGGGAGGGATCGACACTGAAGCTTTCTTT. It translates to CASSLGGIDTEAFF. The chain links TRBV5-1 to TRBJ1-1; D gene ambiguous. Trimming stripped 0 bases from V and 3 bases from J, with 9 bases between. The CDR3 loop spans 14 amino acids. Germline V gene sequence: CDR1 SGHRS, CDR2 YFSETQ.

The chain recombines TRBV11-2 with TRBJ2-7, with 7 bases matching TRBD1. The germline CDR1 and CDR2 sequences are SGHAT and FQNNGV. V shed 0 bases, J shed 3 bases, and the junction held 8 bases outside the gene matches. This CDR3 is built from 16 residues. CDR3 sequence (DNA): TGTGCCAGCAGCTTAGATCCGGCCAGGGGGAACTACGAGCAGTACTTC. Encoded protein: CASSLDPARGNYEQYF.

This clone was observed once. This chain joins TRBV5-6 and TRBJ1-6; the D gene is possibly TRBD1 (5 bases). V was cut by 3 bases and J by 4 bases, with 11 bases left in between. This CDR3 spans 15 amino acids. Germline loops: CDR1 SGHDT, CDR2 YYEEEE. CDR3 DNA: TGTGCCAGCAGCTCCATCCAGGGTTATAATTCACCCCTCCACTTT. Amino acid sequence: CASSSIQGYNSPLHF.

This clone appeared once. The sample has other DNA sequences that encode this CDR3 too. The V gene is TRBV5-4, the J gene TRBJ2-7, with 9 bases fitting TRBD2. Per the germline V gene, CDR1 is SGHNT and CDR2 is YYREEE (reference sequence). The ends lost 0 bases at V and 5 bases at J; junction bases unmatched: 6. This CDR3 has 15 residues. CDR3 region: CASSLGGLAGDEQYF. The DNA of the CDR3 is TGTGCCAGCAGCTTGGGAGGTTTAGCGGGAGACGAGCAGTACTTC.

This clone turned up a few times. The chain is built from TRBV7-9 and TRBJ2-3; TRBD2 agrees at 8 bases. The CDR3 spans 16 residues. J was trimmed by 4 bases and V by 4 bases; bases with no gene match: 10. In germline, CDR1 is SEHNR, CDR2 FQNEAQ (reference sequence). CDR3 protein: CASSSNSGIDPDTQYF. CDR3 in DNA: TGTGCCAGCAGCTCGAATAGCGGGATCGATCCAGATACGCAGTATTTT. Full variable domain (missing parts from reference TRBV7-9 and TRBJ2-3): DTGVSQNPRHKITKRGQNVTFRCDPISEHNRLYWYRQTLGQGPEFLTYFQNEAQLEKSRLLSDRFSAERPKGSFSTLEIQRTEQGDSAMYLCASSSNSGIDPDTQYFGPGTRLTVL.

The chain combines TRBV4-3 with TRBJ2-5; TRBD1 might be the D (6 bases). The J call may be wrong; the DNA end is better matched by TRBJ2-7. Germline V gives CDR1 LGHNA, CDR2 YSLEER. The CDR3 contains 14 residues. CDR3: CASSSRTDIYEQYF. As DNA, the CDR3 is TGCGCCAGCAGCTCGCGGACAGACATCTACGAGCAGTACTTC.

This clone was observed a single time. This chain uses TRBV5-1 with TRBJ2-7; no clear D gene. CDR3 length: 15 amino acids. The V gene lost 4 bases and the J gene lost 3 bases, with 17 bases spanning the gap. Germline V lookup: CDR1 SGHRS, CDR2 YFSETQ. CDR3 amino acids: CASSPGSTTFYEQYF. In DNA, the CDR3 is TGCGCCAGCAGCCCCGGTTCCACCACTTTCTACGAGCAGTACTTC.

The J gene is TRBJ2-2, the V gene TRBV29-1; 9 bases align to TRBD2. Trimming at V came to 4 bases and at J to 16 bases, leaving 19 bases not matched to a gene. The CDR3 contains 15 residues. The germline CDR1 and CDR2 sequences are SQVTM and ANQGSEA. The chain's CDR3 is CSVGVGGLAQNGRFF. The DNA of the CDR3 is TGCAGCGTTGGGGTGGGGGGACTAGCACAAAATGGAAGGTTTTTT.

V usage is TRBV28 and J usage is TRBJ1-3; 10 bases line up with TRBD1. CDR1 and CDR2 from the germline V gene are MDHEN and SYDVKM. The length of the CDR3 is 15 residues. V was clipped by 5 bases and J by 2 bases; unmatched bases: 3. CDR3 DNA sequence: TGTGCCAGCAGTCCCGGGACAGGGGCTGGAAACACCATATATTTT. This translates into CASSPGTGAGNTIYF.

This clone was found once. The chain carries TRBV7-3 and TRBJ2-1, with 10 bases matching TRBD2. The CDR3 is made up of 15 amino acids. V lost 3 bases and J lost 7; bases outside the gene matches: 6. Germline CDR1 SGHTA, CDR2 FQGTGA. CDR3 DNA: TGTGCCAGCAGCTTCTCCGGGACTAGCGCTAATGAGCAGTTCTTC. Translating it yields CASSFSGTSANEQFF.

In DNA, the CDR3 is TGTGCCAGCAGTTACCAATGGACAGGGACCTACGAGCAGTACTTC. Translating it yields CASSYQWTGTYEQYF. The chain links TRBV6-6 to TRBJ2-7; 8 bases are shared with TRBD1. This CDR3 contains 15 residues. The J segment lost 2 bases and the V segment lost 2 bases, leaving 5 bases of the junction unmatched. Looked up from germline, CDR1 is MNHNY and CDR2 is SVGAGI (reference sequence).

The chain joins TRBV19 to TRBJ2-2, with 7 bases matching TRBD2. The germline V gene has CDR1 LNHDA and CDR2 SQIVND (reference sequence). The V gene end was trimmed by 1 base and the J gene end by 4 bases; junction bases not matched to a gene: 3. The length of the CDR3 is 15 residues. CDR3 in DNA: TGTGCCAGTAGTATAGGTGGGAGGGCCACCGGGGAGCTGTTTTTT. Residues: CASSIGGRATGELFF.

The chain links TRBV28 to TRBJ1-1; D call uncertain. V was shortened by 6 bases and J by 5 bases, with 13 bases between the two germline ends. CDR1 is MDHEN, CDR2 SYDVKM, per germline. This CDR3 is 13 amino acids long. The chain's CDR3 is CASRHGRGTEAFF. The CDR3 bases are TGTGCCAGCAGACACGGGCGGGGTACTGAAGCTTTCTTT.

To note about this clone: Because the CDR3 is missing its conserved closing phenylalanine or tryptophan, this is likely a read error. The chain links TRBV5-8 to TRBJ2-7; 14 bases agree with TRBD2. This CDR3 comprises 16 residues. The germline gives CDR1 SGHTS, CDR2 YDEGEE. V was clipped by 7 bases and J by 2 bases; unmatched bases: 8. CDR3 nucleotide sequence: TGTGCCAGCGACCCGGGACTAGCGGGAGTAACCTACGAGCAGTACCTC. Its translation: CASDPGLAGVTYEQYL.

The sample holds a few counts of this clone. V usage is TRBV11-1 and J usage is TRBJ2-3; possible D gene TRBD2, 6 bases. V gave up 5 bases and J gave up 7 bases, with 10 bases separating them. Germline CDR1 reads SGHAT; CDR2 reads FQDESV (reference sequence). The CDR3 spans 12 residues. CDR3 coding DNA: TGTGCCAGCAGCCCACGGGAGTATACGCAGTATTTT. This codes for CASSPREYTQYF.

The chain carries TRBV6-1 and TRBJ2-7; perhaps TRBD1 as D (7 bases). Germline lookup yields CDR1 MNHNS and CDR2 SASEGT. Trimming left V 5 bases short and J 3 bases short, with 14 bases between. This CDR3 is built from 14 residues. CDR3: CASSPRQGGYEQYF. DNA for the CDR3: TGTGCCAGCAGTCCTCGTCAGGGGGGCTACGAGCAGTACTTC.

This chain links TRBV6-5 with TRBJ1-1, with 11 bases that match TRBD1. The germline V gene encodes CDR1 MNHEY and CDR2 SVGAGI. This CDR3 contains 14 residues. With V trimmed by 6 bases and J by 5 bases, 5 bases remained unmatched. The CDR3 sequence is CASRGQGAGTEAFF. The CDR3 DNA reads TGTGCCAGCAGAGGACAGGGGGCTGGGACTGAAGCTTTCTTT.

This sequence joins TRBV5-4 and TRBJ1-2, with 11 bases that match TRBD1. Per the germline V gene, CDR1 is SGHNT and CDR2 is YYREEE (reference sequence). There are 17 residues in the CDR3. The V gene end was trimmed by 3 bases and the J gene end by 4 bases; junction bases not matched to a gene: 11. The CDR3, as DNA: TGTGCCAGCAGCTCCGGATCCGGACAGGGGGCTCTCTATGGCTACACCTTC. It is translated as CASSSGSGQGALYGYTF. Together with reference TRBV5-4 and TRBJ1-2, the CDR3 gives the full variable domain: ETGVTQSPTHLIKTRGQQVTLRCSSQSGHNTVSWYQQALGQGPQFIFQYYREEENGRGNFPPRFSGLQFPNYSSELNVNALELDDSALYLCASSSGSGQGALYGYTFGSGTRLTVV.

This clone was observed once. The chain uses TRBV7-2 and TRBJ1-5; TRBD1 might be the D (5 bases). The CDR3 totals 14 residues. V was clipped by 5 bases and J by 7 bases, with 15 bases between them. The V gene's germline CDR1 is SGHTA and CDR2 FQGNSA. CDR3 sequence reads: CASSLIGREQPQHF. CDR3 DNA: TGTGCCAGCAGCCTAATTGGCAGGGAACAGCCCCAGCATTTT.

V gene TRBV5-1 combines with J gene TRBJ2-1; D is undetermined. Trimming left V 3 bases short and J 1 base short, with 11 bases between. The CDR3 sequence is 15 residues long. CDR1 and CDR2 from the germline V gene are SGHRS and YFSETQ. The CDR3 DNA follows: TGCGCCAGCAGCTCTGACTGGTGGTCCTACAATGAGCAGTTCTTC. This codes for CASSSDWWSYNEQFF.

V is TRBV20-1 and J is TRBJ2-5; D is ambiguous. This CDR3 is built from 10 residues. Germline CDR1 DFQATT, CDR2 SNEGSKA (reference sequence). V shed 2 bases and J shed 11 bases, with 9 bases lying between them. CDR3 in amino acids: CSARSNEQYF. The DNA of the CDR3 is TGCAGTGCTAGAAGTAATGAGCAGTACTTC.

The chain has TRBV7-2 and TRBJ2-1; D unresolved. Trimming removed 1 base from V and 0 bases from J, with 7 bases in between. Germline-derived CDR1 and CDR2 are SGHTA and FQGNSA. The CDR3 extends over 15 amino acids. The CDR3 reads CASSLGVSSYNEQFF. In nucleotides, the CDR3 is TGTGCCAGCAGCTTAGGTGTCAGCTCCTACAATGAGCAGTTCTTC.

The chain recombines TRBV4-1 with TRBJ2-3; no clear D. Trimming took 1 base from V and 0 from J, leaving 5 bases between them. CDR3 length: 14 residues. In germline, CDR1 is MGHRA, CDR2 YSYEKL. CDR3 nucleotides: TGCGCCAGCAGCCAAGTCCCTAGCACAGATACGCAGTATTTT. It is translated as CASSQVPSTDTQYF.

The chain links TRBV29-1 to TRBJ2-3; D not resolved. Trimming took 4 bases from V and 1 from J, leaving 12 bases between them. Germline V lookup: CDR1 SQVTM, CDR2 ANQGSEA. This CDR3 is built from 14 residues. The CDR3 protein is CSVVTTLGTDTQYF. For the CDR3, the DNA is TGCAGCGTTGTAACGACTCTCGGCACAGATACGCAGTATTTT.